Listed below are T cell receptor beta chains from one sample, sequenced in a study of blood T cell repertoires in COVID-19. The protocol was immunoSEQ multiplex PCR, while the TCRdb copy is restricted to in-frame clones and leaves out a portion. In the table there are 20,000 or so clones, roughly 87% of which are singletons. Sample: peripheral blood. The receptors come from a human donor with active COVID-19. The donor label of this sample is uncertain. Each CDR3 is given with its conserved first and last residue. Not all rows give a size; the values are once, few, many and, for expanded clones, a class.

abundance | j_gene | v_gene | len | CDR3aa
. | TRBJ1-1 | TRBV2 | 14 | CASSEGMSYTEAFF
. | TRBJ2-1 | TRBV19 | 16 | CASSIPALTSSNEQFF
. | TRBJ2-1 | TRBV5-1 | 16 | CASSILAGAGYNEQFF
. | TRBJ2-1 | TRBV7-9 | 19 | CASSPNVPIVSGRYNEQFF
few | TRBJ1-6 | TRBV6-1 | 15 | CASSGRQANNSPLHF
few | TRBJ2-1 | TRBV4-1 | 17 | CASSQRGSTSGDNEQFF
. | TRBJ1-2 | TRBV7-9 | 14 | CASSKSGTAYGYTF
. | TRBJ2-7 | TRBV7-9 | 16 | CASSLPPRGLTYEQYF
. | TRBJ1-4 | TRBV30 | 13 | CAWGGGVAEKLFF
. | TRBJ1-5 | TRBV6-8 | 16 | CASSTNRGDSNQPQHF
. | TRBJ2-7 | TRBV20-1 | 11 | CSARIRDEQYF
. | TRBJ1-2 | TRBV12-3/TRBV12-4 | 13 | CASSLGVRKGYTF
. | TRBJ1-2 | TRBV7-9 | 13 | CASSLGQGDGYTF
. | TRBJ2-1 | TRBV7-3 | 17 | CASSLRPSGSPYNEQFF
. | TRBJ1-4 | TRBV2 | 16 | CASRGGQGATNEKLFF
. | TRBJ2-2 | TRBV11-3 | 16 | CASSRRARVGTGELFF
. | TRBJ1-1 | TRBV18 | 13 | CASLSQSSAEAFF
. | TRBJ2-1 | TRBV6-5 | 13 | CASSWDSYNEQFF
once | TRBJ2-5 | TRBV5-6 | 14 | CASSLVEGLETQYF
once | TRBJ1-4 | TRBV6-5 | 13 | CACCGQGREKLFF
. | TRBJ2-3 | TRBV24-1 | 16 | CATSDGTKWATDTQYF
. | TRBJ2-3 | TRBV5-1 | 15 | CASSYSGSNTDTQYF